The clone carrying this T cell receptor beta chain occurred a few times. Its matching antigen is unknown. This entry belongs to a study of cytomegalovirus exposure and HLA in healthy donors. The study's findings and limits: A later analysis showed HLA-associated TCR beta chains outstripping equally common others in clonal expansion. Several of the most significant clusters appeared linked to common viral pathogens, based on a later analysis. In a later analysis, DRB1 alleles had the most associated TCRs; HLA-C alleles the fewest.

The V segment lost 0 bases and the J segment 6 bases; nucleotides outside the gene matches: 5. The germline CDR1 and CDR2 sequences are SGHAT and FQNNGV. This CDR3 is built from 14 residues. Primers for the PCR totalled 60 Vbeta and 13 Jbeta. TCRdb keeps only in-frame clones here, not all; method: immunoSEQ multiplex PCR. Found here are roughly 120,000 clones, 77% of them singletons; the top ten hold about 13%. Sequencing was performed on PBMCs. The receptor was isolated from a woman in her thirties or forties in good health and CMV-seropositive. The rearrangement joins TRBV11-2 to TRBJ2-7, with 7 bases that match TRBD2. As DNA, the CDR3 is TGTGCCAGCAGCTTAGAGCCGACTAGCTTCGAGCAGTACTTC. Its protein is CASSLEPTSFEQYF.